A selection of T cell receptor beta chains follows, all from one sample in a study of OX40 agonist ivuxolimab in advanced cancers. Clones were read by immunoSEQ multiplex PCR, and TCRdb kept only the in-frame ones, dropping some. The table has approximately 21,000 clones, around three quarters seen once; the top ten hold 25% to 40%. The source material was CD4+ or CD8+ T cells sorted from blood, sampled in a trial of the OX40 agonist ivuxolimab. These receptors were collected from an adult with an advanced solid tumor such as melanoma, head and neck, liver or kidney cancer. Both conserved end residues are trimmed from each CDR3. Each record gives: V gene, D gene, J gene, CDR3 protein. The D gene is left open where the match is weak.

TRBV6-1	.	TRBJ1-5	ASSEREGFNQPQH
TRBV18	.	TRBJ2-7	ASSPPTEIYEQY
TRBV27	TRBD1	TRBJ1-2	ASSLASGTAGYGYT
TRBV6-6	.	TRBJ1-2	ASTFGTEADGYT
TRBV13	TRBD1	TRBJ1-1	ASSLPGGRGIEAF
TRBV6-5	TRBD1	TRBJ1-2	ASTKTGRYGYT
TRBV7-9	.	TRBJ1-2	ASTSHFGRPNFSYGYT
TRBV5-1	.	TRBJ1-1	ASTPTAMNTEAF
TRBV6-1	.	TRBJ2-1	ASSETRGLKNEQF
TRBV7-9	.	TRBJ2-1	ASSQEGSGSDEQF
TRBV5-4	.	TRBJ2-1	ASTEGQSNEQF
TRBV7-9	TRBD1	TRBJ2-7	ASSDRGQGVYEQY
TRBV28	TRBD1	TRBJ2-3	ASSRRQGADTQY
TRBV14	.	TRBJ1-2	ASSPWNYGYT